One T cell receptor beta chain is described in this entry. These data are taken from a study of PD-L1 blockade in urothelial cancer. Whole-study context: Atezolizumab was started by patients around 2014 at 1,200 mg intravenously every 3 weeks. Between 0 and 3 chemotherapy regimens preceded treatment for each patient.

Clones were read by immunoSEQ multiplex PCR, and TCRdb kept only the in-frame ones, dropping some. In the table there are about 55,000 clones, around 74% of which are singletons. Germline V CDR1 and CDR2: SGHNT, YENEEA. The CDR3 totals 16 residues. The ends were cut back, 0 bases at V and 0 bases at J, with 11 bases in the middle. Documented time point: pretreatment peripheral blood. For each patient, 1 to 8 samples were obtained, pretreatment and on-treatment. This chain connects TRBV11-3 to TRBJ1-1; D is undetermined. This TCR was recovered from a man between 65 and 85 years old with urothelial cancer. The sequencing here drew on PBMCs, taken around atezolizumab (anti-PD-L1) treatment. CDR3 protein: CASSLDWPGLNTEAFF. CDR3 nucleotide sequence: TGTGCCAGCAGCTTAGATTGGCCGGGGTTGAACACTGAAGCTTTCTTT.